This is a list of T cell receptor beta chains from one sample in a study of PD-L1 blockade in urothelial cancer. Using immunoSEQ multiplex PCR, the repertoire was profiled, and TCRdb retains in-frame clones only, with some absent. The profile covers about 74,000 clones, with around four fifths appearing a single time and 4.7% taken by the ten largest. This material consisted of PBMCs, taken around atezolizumab (anti-PD-L1) treatment. These receptors were collected from a man in his 70s with urothelial cancer. CDR3s include the opening cysteine and the closing phenylalanine or tryptophan. The order of the fields is J gene, D gene, V gene, clone size, CDR3 DNA, CDR3 protein. The D gene is left open where the match is weak. The size entry is marked missing in some rows and otherwise reads once, few, many or a size class.

J gene: TRBJ2-7
D gene: TRBD2
V gene: TRBV7-9
clone size: NA
CDR3 DNA: TGTGCCAGCAGCTTTGGACTAGCGGGAGGCGCGGACGAGCAGTACTTC
CDR3 protein: CASSFGLAGGADEQYF

J gene: TRBJ1-5
D gene: TRBD1
V gene: TRBV19
clone size: NA
CDR3 DNA: TGTGCCAGTAGTTCGTTCGGGACAGGGGCAAGTCAGCCCCAGCATTTT
CDR3 protein: CASSSFGTGASQPQHF

J gene: TRBJ1-5
D gene: TRBD1
V gene: TRBV19
clone size: once
CDR3 DNA: TGTGCCAGTAGTATTAGAGAGACAGGGAGGCACAATCAGCCCCAGCATTTT
CDR3 protein: CASSIRETGRHNQPQHF

J gene: TRBJ1-4
D gene: TRBD1
V gene: TRBV2
clone size: once
CDR3 DNA: TGTGCCAGCGCGGGGGCAGGGGGCACGGAAAAACTGTTTTTT
CDR3 protein: CASAGAGGTEKLFF

J gene: TRBJ2-2
D gene: TRBD2
V gene: TRBV27
clone size: few
CDR3 DNA: TGTGCCAGCAGTCCGGCCAGGCCGTCCGGACTAGCTCACGGGGAGCTGTTTTTT
CDR3 protein: CASSPARPSGLAHGELFF

J gene: TRBJ1-4
D gene: NA
V gene: TRBV5-8
clone size: NA
CDR3 DNA: TGTGCCAGCAGCCGTGGACAGCATAATGAAAAACTGTTTTTT
CDR3 protein: CASSRGQHNEKLFF

J gene: TRBJ2-2
D gene: TRBD1
V gene: TRBV2
clone size: NA
CDR3 DNA: TGTGCCAGCAGCCTGACAGGGTCCGGGGAGCTGTTTTTT
CDR3 protein: CASSLTGSGELFF

J gene: TRBJ1-3
D gene: NA
V gene: TRBV29-1
clone size: NA
CDR3 DNA: TGCAGCGTTGACCTCCCCGAGGGAAACACCATATATTTT
CDR3 protein: CSVDLPEGNTIYF

J gene: TRBJ2-5
D gene: TRBD2
V gene: TRBV9
clone size: NA
CDR3 DNA: TGTGCCAGCAGCGTAGGCGTACTAGCGAATCAAGAGACCCAGTACTTC
CDR3 protein: CASSVGVLANQETQYF

J gene: TRBJ2-3
D gene: NA
V gene: TRBV29-1
clone size: NA
CDR3 DNA: TGCAGCGTTGAGCGGGCGAAGAGGGCAGATACGCAGTATTTT
CDR3 protein: CSVERAKRADTQYF

J gene: TRBJ2-7
D gene: TRBD1
V gene: TRBV30
clone size: NA
CDR3 DNA: TGTGCCTGGAGTGTATCAGGGGGCGAGCAGTACTTC
CDR3 protein: CAWSVSGGEQYF

J gene: TRBJ2-3
D gene: NA
V gene: TRBV5-3
clone size: NA
CDR3 DNA: TGTGCCAGAAGCTTGTTTCGGGCAGGGCCCCCAGATACGCAGTATTTT
CDR3 protein: CARSLFRAGPPDTQYF

J gene: TRBJ2-2
D gene: NA
V gene: TRBV25-1
clone size: NA
CDR3 DNA: TGTGCCAGCAGTCCCCCAGGGATGGGTAGAGGGGAGCTGTTTTTT
CDR3 protein: CASSPPGMGRGELFF

J gene: TRBJ2-7
D gene: TRBD2
V gene: TRBV6-5
clone size: NA
CDR3 DNA: TGTGCCAGCAGTTTCGGGACTAGCGGGAGGATGAGCTTC
CDR3 protein: CASSFGTSGRMSF

J gene: TRBJ2-2
D gene: NA
V gene: TRBV5-1
clone size: NA
CDR3 DNA: TGCGCCAGCAGCTGGGAGTCCGGGGAGCTGTTTTTT
CDR3 protein: CASSWESGELFF

J gene: TRBJ2-2
D gene: TRBD2
V gene: TRBV11-2
clone size: NA
CDR3 DNA: TGTGCCAGCAGCTTATATCGATCTAGCGGGAAGGATCGTGGGGAGCTGTTTTTT
CDR3 protein: CASSLYRSSGKDRGELFF

J gene: TRBJ2-1
D gene: NA
V gene: TRBV5-1
clone size: NA
CDR3 DNA: TGCGCCAGCAGCTTGTCAGGGAACCGCAATGAGCAGTTCTTC
CDR3 protein: CASSLSGNRNEQFF

J gene: TRBJ1-4
D gene: TRBD1
V gene: TRBV7-9
clone size: NA
CDR3 DNA: TGTGCCAGCAGCCGTCGCCGACAGGGGGAAAGTGAAAAACTGTTTTTT
CDR3 protein: CASSRRRQGESEKLFF

J gene: TRBJ2-5
D gene: TRBD1
V gene: TRBV19
clone size: NA
CDR3 DNA: TGTGCCAGTAGTATTTACAGGGGACGGGAGACCCAGTACTTC
CDR3 protein: CASSIYRGRETQYF

J gene: TRBJ2-6
D gene: NA
V gene: TRBV19
clone size: NA
CDR3 DNA: TGTGCCAGTAGTATAATACGTGGGGGGACAGAAAGAGTCCGTTCTGGGGCCAACGTCCTGACTTTC
CDR3 protein: CASSIIRGGTERVRSGANVLTF